A single sample gave rise to the 24 T cell receptor beta chains below, sequenced in a study of spatial heterogeneity in lung cancer (dated by TCRdb to between 2019 and 2020). What the study reported, not specific to this receptor: The number of expanded intratumoral alpha and beta TCRs correlated with the tumor nonsynonymous mutation count.

Taken with the paper, the label for time point translates to: sample taken at primary tumor resection. These receptors are not linked to any known antigen. The method was 5' RACE. The instrument given in TCRdb is NextSeq 500. TCRdb reanalyzed the raw reads on its own, using fastp at Q25 for trimming and MiXCR for clone calling, and kept in-frame beta chains. When rows share a CDR3 protein, they turn into one entry using the most common DNA and genes. This sample's table contains 65 to 80 distinct CDR3 sequences. Here the sequenced sample was lung tumor tissue, taken at surgery. The receptors were sampled from a male donor with early-stage non-small cell lung cancer.

The table lists this clonotype with a few counts. This beta chain turned up in a library designed for alpha chains; as an off-target read, its abundance says little. This chain joins TRBV10-3 and TRBJ2-3; no definite D call. Germline loops: CDR1 ENHRY, CDR2 SYGVKD. This CDR3 is built from 13 residues. Deletions cut 0 bases from V and 1 base from J, with 2 bases between. CDR3 DNA sequence: TGTGCCATCAGTGAGTCCGGCACAGATACGCAGTATTTT. This gives the protein CAISESGTDTQYF.

This clonotype was observed a few times. A library prepared for alpha chains yielded this beta chain as an off-target read; its size is of little meaning. V and J are TRBV19 and TRBJ2-7; no firm D call. V lost 4 bases to trimming and J lost 5 bases, with 15 bases between them. Germline CDR1 and CDR2: LNHDA and SQIVND (reference sequence). This CDR3 region has 14 residues. The CDR3 loop reads CASSRAGPLDEQYF. CDR3 nucleotide sequence: TGTGCCAGTAGTAGGGCAGGCCCTCTGGACGAGCAGTACTTC.

This clonotype was seen more than once but under ten times. With the library built for alpha chains, this beta chain is off target and its frequency is not meaningful. The CDR3 nucleotides are TGCGCCAGTTACTCCGGGACAGACTACAATGAGCAGTTCTTC. Its protein is CASYSGTDYNEQFF. The chain carries TRBV5-1 and TRBJ2-1; 7 bases agree with TRBD1. This CDR3 region has 14 residues. V was pared by 8 bases and J by 3 bases, with 8 bases of the junction left unmatched. In germline, CDR1 is SGHRS, CDR2 YFSETQ. Full variable domain (remainder filled in from reference TRBV5-1 and TRBJ2-1): KAGVTQTPRYLIKTRGQQVTLSCSPISGHRSVSWYQQTPGQGLQFLFEYFSETQRNKGNFPGRFSGRQFSNSRSEMNVSTLELGDSALYLCASYSGTDYNEQFFGPGTRLTVL.

In regard to this clonotype: This beta chain is a stray sequence in a library constructed for alpha chains; its clone size is not meaningful. V usage is TRBV7-6 and J usage is TRBJ2-1, with TRBD2 as a possible D gene (7 bases). V was pared by 1 base and J by 5 bases, with 12 bases between. The CDR3 runs to 15 residues. Germline loops: CDR1 SGHVS, CDR2 FNYEAQ. Here the CDR3 DNA reads TGTGCCAGCAGCTTAGAACCCGGGGGGCACAATGAGCAGTTCTTC. The encoded protein is CASSLEPGGHNEQFF.

Comments on this clonotype: Being off target in a library aimed at alpha chains, this beta chain has a size of little meaning. The rearrangement joins TRBV18 to TRBJ2-5, with unresolved D. The V end lost 3 bases, the J end lost 5 bases, and 4 bases lay between the germline ends. Per the germline V gene, CDR1 is KGHSH and CDR2 is LQKENI. This CDR3 region has 11 residues. CDR3 in amino acids: CASSPLETQYF. In DNA form, the CDR3 reads TGTGCCAGCTCACCGTTGGAGACCCAGTACTTC.

Regarding this clonotype: With the library built for alpha chains, this beta chain is off target and its frequency is not meaningful. The chain is built from TRBV5-6 and TRBJ2-7; a possible D gene is TRBD2 (6 bases). The CDR3 is 16 residues long. Trimming took 6 bases from V and 3 from J, leaving 22 bases between them. Germline V gene lookup returns CDR1 SGHDT and CDR2 YYEEEE. The CDR3 sequence is CASTTLASVLYYEQYF. CDR3 DNA: TGTGCCAGCACCACGCTGGCTAGCGTCTTATACTACGAGCAGTACTTC.

There are a few counts of this clonotype. This beta chain is off target for a library built for alpha chains, so its abundance means little. The rearrangement links TRBV5-1 to TRBJ2-2; D might be TRBD1 or TRBD2, each matching 5 bases. Germline CDR1 is SGHRS and CDR2 is YFSETQ. The length of the CDR3 is 16 residues. Trimming pared 4 bases from V and 6 bases from J, leaving 19 bases between. The CDR3 is CASSRDGAGRAGELFF. The CDR3 DNA reads TGCGCCAGCAGCCGCGACGGGGCAGGAAGGGCCGGGGAGCTGTTTTTT.

This clonotype was seen a single time. Being off target in a library aimed at alpha chains, this beta chain has a size of little meaning. The J gene is TRBJ1-6, the V gene TRBV10-3; perhaps TRBD1 as D (5 bases). CDR1 and CDR2 (germline): ENHRY, SYGVKD. Trimming removed 6 bases at V and 7 bases at J, with 16 bases between. The CDR3 sequence is 15 residues long. The CDR3 DNA follows: TGTGCCATCAGAGAAGGACAAGATGGAAATTCACCCCTCCACTTT. The encoded protein is CAIREGQDGNSPLHF.

A remark on this clonotype: Because this beta chain is a stray read in a library intended to capture alpha chains, its abundance should not be given much weight. CDR3 nucleotide sequence: TGCAGCGTTGAAGTGTTCGGACAGCAACAAGAGACCCAGTACTTC. Protein product: CSVEVFGQQQETQYF. V and J are TRBV29-1 and TRBJ2-5; perhaps TRBD1 as D (6 bases). Looked up from germline, CDR1 is SQVTM and CDR2 is ANQGSEA. V was trimmed by 1 base and J by 2 bases, leaving 14 bases between them. The CDR3 runs to 15 residues.

By share of the sample, this clonotype is hyperexpanded (1% or more). This beta chain represents an off-target read in a library built for alpha chains; its size is of limited meaning. The chain employs TRBV13 and TRBJ2-1; 8 bases are shared with TRBD2. V dropped 3 bases and J dropped 8; count of bases not matched to a gene: 9. CDR3 length: 15 amino acids. Germline values: CDR1 PRHDT, CDR2 FYEKMQ (reference sequence). The CDR3 DNA reads TGTGCCAGCAGCTTCACCGGGGGGGCCGGGGATGAGCAGTTCTTC. The encoded protein is CASSFTGGAGDEQFF.

Points on this clonotype: This beta chain was picked up by a library intended for alpha chains and is off target, so its count carries little meaning. V and J are TRBV30 and TRBJ2-2; D possibly matches TRBD1 or TRBD2 (5 bases each). Trimming shortened V by 2 bases and J by 4 bases, and 14 bases separated the two germline ends. CDR1 and CDR2 from the germline V gene are GTSNPN and SVGIG (reference sequence). This CDR3 is built from 15 residues. The CDR3 reads CAWSLAGSSTGELFF. The DNA of the CDR3 is TGTGCCTGGAGTTTGGCAGGGAGCAGCACCGGGGAGCTGTTTTTT.

A word on this clonotype: The library was prepared for alpha chains; this beta chain is a stray read, so its frequency means little. V gene TRBV28 combines with J gene TRBJ1-6; 7 bases are shared with TRBD1. This CDR3 is built from 13 residues. Germline trimming cut 11 bases from V and 9 bases from J; bases unmatched to any gene: 10. CDR1 MDHEN and CDR2 SYDVKM come from the germline V gene. The DNA of the CDR3 is TGTGCCGGTCGACAGGGAAATTCTTCACCCCTCCACTTT. Its translation is CAGRQGNSSPLHF.

Regarding this clonotype: Being off target in a library aimed at alpha chains, this beta chain has a size of little meaning. V is TRBV5-1 and J is TRBJ2-5, with D hard to call. The CDR3 has 13 residues. V shed 4 bases and J shed 3 bases, with 10 bases lying between them. Looked up from germline, CDR1 is SGHRS and CDR2 is YFSETQ. The CDR3, as DNA: TGCGCCAGCAGCGTCACGAACAAAGAGACCCAGTACTTC. Translated, it gives CASSVTNKETQYF.

This clonotype is labeled hyperexpanded. This beta chain came through as a stray read in a library set up for alpha chains, and its size says little. The V call is TRBV19, the J call TRBJ2-7; TRBD2 aligns across 7 bases. The CDR3 contains 14 residues. J lost 5 bases, V lost 2 bases, and 6 bases had no gene match. CDR1 and CDR2 from the germline V gene are LNHDA and SQIVND (reference sequence). The CDR3 nucleotides read TGTGCCAGTAGTATACTGGCGGGGGAGGACGAGCAGTACTTC. This encodes CASSILAGEDEQYF.

In the case of this clonotype: This beta chain is an unintended read in a library built for alpha chains; its size means little. The rearrangement uses TRBV27 and TRBJ2-5; maybe TRBD2 (6 bases). Germline V CDR1 and CDR2: MNHEY, SMNVEV (reference sequence). This CDR3 has 12 residues. The germline V and J ends were trimmed by 6 bases and 5 bases, with 10 bases remaining between them. The CDR3 DNA is TGTGCCAGCAGAGGAGGGGCGGAGACCCAGTACTTC. Protein product: CASRGGAETQYF.

This clonotype was observed a handful of times. As an off-target read in a library built for alpha chains, this beta chain has a frequency of little significance. The chain joins TRBV29-1 to TRBJ2-3; perhaps D is TRBD1 or TRBD2 (6 bases each). The CDR3 length is 13 residues. Trimming stripped 6 bases from V and 5 bases from J, with 15 bases between. Germline assignment: CDR1 SQVTM and CDR2 ANQGSEA. CDR3 protein: CSVSGEAGDTQYF. The CDR3 DNA reads as TGCAGCGTCTCAGGGGAGGCCGGAGATACGCAGTATTTT.

On this clonotype: Since it is a stray read in a library aimed at alpha chains, this beta chain has a size that is not meaningful. CDR3 amino acids: CASSVAGLQNEQFF. In nucleotides, the CDR3 is TGTGCCAGCAGCGTAGCGGGACTCCAGAATGAGCAGTTCTTC. This rearrangement joins TRBV9 to TRBJ2-1; D perhaps matches TRBD2 (6 bases). The CDR3 totals 14 residues. The V end was cut by 0 bases, the J end by 7 bases, with 11 bases between. Looked up from germline, CDR1 is SGDLS and CDR2 is YYNGEE. The full variable domain, in which reference TRBV9 and TRBJ2-1 provide the parts outside the CDR3, is DSGVTQTPKHLITATGQRVTLRCSPRSGDLSVYWYQQSLDQGLQFLIQYYNGEERAKGNILERFSAQQFPDLHSELNLSSLELGDSALYFCASSVAGLQNEQFFGPGTRLTVL.

As to this clonotype: The library was built for alpha chains, so this beta chain is an off-target read and its size means little. The V and J genes are TRBV10-3 and TRBJ2-2; no reliable D call. Deletions cut 0 bases from V and 6 bases from J, with 8 bases between. The CDR3 sequence is 14 residues long. Germline-derived CDR1 and CDR2 are ENHRY and SYGVKD. DNA for the CDR3: TGTGCCATCAGTGAGTCCCACAGCCCCGGGGAGCTGTTTTTT. This encodes CAISESHSPGELFF.

On this clonotype itself: This beta chain is an off-target read within a library intended for alpha chains, so its frequency means little. The J gene is TRBJ2-7, the V gene TRBV5-1, with D uncertain. Trimming shortened V by 1 base and J by 0 bases, and 20 bases separated the two germline ends. The germline gives CDR1 SGHRS, CDR2 YFSETQ. The CDR3 totals 18 residues. The CDR3 DNA follows: TGCGCCAGCAGCTTGAGACCTCCCGGGCCGAAAATCTCCTACGAGCAGTACTTC. Its translation is CASSLRPPGPKISYEQYF. The full variable domain, in which reference TRBV5-1 and TRBJ2-7 provide the parts outside the CDR3, is KAGVTQTPRYLIKTRGQQVTLSCSPISGHRSVSWYQQTPGQGLQFLFEYFSETQRNKGNFPGRFSGRQFSNSRSEMNVSTLELGDSALYLCASSLRPPGPKISYEQYFGPGTRLTVT.

This clonotype was recorded a few times. The library was designed around alpha chains, so this beta chain is a stray read whose abundance carries little weight. J is TRBJ2-3 and V is TRBV5-1, with D unclear. The CDR3 length is 14 residues. The germline V gene encodes CDR1 SGHRS and CDR2 YFSETQ. V was trimmed by 6 bases and J by 3 bases, leaving 14 bases between them. DNA of the CDR3: TGCGCCAGCAAACTCTCGGGTCTGACAGATACGCAGTATTTT. Amino acids: CASKLSGLTDTQYF.

In its sample, this clonotype ranks as hyperexpanded (1% or more). The library was built for alpha chains, so this beta chain is an off-target read and its size means little. The J gene is TRBJ2-7, the V gene TRBV29-1; 8 bases line up with TRBD1. The CDR3 covers 16 residues. Trimming removed 5 bases from V and 2 bases from J; junction bases left unmatched: 14. Per germline, CDR1 SQVTM and CDR2 ANQGSEA. DNA for the CDR3: TGCAGCGTTTCGGGACAGGAAGAGGGTCCTACCTACGAGCAGTACTTC. Its translation: CSVSGQEEGPTYEQYF.

By sample fraction, this clonotype is hyperexpanded. This beta chain is an unintended read in a library built for alpha chains; its size means little. J is TRBJ2-3 and V is TRBV24-1; D unclear. This CDR3 is built from 11 residues. V lost 4 bases to trimming and J lost 5 bases, with 3 bases between them. CDR1 and CDR2 (germline): KGHDR, SFDVKD. The CDR3 here is CATSEGDTQYF. CDR3 nucleotide sequence: TGTGCCACCAGTGAGGGAGATACGCAGTATTTT.

Regarding this clonotype: This beta chain turned up in a library designed for alpha chains; as an off-target read, its abundance says little. V gene TRBV12-3 or TRBV12-4 combines with J gene TRBJ2-7; D may be TRBD1 (5 bases). Deletions cut 6 bases from V and 4 bases from J, with 13 bases between. CDR3 length: 13 amino acids. In DNA form, the CDR3 reads TGTGCCAGCAGCCCAGGGTCAACTTACGAGCAGTACTTC. Its translation: CASSPGSTYEQYF.

Comment on this clonotype: This beta chain is off target for a library built for alpha chains, so its abundance means little. The rearrangement joins TRBV5-4 to TRBJ1-2; 10 bases are shared with TRBD1. The CDR3 extends over 16 amino acids. In germline, CDR1 is SGHNT, CDR2 YYREEE (reference sequence). V lost 3 bases and J lost 0; bases outside the gene matches: 5. This CDR3 reads CASSWRQGASNYGYTF. The CDR3 region has the DNA TGTGCCAGCAGCTGGCGACAGGGGGCCTCTAACTATGGCTACACCTTC.